This passage covers 4 T cell receptor beta chains from one sample sequenced in a study of PD-1 blockade in classical Hodgkin lymphoma. As for time point: cycle 4 day 1 (C4D1), after 6 weeks of nivolumab. With no exception, relapse followed autologous stem cell transplantation in all patients, and brentuximab vedotin exposure varied. The method was immunoSEQ multiplex PCR; TCRdb's version includes in-frame clones alone and lacks a portion of them. The sample includes some 20,000 clones, 65% to 80% of them seen just once. Specimen: peripheral blood mononuclear cells (PBMCs), collected before the fourth cycle of nivolumab. The receptors shown here come from a human donor with classical Hodgkin lymphoma.

About this clone: Compared with germline, one end of the junction differs, possibly owing to a read error. The chain carries TRBV10-1 and TRBJ1-4; D is perhaps TRBD1 (6 bases). CDR3 length: 15 residues. Germline V gene sequence: CDR1 WNHNN, CDR2 SYGVQD (reference sequence). CDR3 nucleotide sequence: TGCGCCAGCAGAACCAACAGGGTCCTTAGGCGAAAAACTGTTTTT. Amino acids: CASRTNRVLRRKTVF.

This clone appeared a few times. V gene TRBV4-3 combines with J gene TRBJ2-1; TRBD1 or TRBD2 may be the D gene (5 bases each). The CDR3 sequence is 15 residues long. From germline, CDR1 is LGHNA and CDR2 YSLEER. V lost 2 bases, J lost 9 bases, and 17 bases lay in between. DNA of the CDR3: TGCGCCAGCAGCCAATATACCGGGGCAAGAGGTGAGCAGTTCTTC. Translated, it gives CASSQYTGARGEQFF.

There are a few counts of this clone. The chain is built from TRBV6-5 and TRBJ1-6; the D gene is possibly TRBD1 (6 bases). The CDR3 has 14 residues. V dropped 6 bases and J dropped 10 bases, with 16 bases sitting between them. The germline V gene encodes CDR1 MNHEY and CDR2 SVGAGI. The CDR3 DNA follows: TGTGCCAGCAGACGGACAGTAGAAGCCTCACCCCTCCACTTT. Protein product: CASRRTVEASPLHF.

This clone was picked up one time. The rearrangement joins TRBV14 to TRBJ1-2; the D is unclear. V lost 5 bases and J 3 bases, leaving 10 bases between the germline ends. The germline V gene encodes CDR1 SGHDN and CDR2 FVKESK. This CDR3 comprises 13 residues. Written as DNA, the CDR3 is TGTGCCAGCAGCGTCGGTCATGACTATGGCTACACCTTC. Protein product: CASSVGHDYGYTF.